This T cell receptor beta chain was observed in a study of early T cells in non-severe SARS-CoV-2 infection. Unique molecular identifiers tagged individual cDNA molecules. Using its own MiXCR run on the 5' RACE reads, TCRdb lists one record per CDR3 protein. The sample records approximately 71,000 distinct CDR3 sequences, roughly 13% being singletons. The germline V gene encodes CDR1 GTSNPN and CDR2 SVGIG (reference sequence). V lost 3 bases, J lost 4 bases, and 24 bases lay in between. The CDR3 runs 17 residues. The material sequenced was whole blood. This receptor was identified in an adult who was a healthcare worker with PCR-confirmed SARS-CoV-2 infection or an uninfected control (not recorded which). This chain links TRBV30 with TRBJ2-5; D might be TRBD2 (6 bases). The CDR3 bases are TGTGCCTGGAGCCCACCCCCGGCTAGCGAGAGGAGAGAGACCCAGTACTTC. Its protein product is CAWSPPPASERRETQYF.